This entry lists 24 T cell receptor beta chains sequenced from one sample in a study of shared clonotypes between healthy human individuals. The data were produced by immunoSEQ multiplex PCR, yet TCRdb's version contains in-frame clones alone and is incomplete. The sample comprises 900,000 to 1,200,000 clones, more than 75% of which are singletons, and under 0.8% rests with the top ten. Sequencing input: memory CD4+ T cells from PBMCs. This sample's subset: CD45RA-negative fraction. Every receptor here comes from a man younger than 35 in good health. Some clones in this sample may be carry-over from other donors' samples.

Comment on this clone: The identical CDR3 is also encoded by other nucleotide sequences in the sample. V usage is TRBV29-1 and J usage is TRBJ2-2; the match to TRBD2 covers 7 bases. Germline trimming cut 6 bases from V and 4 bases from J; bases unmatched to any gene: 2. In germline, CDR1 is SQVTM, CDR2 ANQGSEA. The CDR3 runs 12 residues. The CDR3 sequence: CSVGRGTGELFF. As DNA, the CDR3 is TGCAGCGTGGGGAGGGGCACCGGGGAGCTGTTTTTT.

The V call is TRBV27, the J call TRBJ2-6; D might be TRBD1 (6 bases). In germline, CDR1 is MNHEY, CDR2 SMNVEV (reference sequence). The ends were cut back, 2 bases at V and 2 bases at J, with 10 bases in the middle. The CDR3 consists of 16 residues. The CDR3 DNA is TGTGCCAGCAGTTTAAAGGCAGGGGCTGGGGCCAACGTCCTGACTTTC. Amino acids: CASSLKAGAGANVLTF.

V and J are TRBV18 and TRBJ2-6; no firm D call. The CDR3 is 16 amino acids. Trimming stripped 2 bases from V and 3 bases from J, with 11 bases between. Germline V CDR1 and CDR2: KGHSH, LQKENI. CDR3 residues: CASSPAGRGGANVLTF. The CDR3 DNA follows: TGTGCCAGCTCACCAGCCGGCCGTGGTGGGGCCAACGTCCTGACTTTC.

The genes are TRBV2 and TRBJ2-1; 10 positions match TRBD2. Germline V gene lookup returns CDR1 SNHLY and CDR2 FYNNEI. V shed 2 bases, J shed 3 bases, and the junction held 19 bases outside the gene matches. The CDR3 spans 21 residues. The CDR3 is CASSESLSGRASFPGYNEQFF. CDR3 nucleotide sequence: TGTGCCAGCAGTGAATCCTTGAGCGGGAGGGCCTCGTTTCCGGGCTACAATGAGCAGTTCTTC. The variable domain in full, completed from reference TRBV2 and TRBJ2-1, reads EPEVTQTPSHQVTQMGQEVILRCVPISNHLYFYWYRQILGQKVEFLVSFYNNEISEKSEIFDDQFSVERPDGSNFTLKIRSTKLEDSAMYFCASSESLSGRASFPGYNEQFFGPGTRLTVL.

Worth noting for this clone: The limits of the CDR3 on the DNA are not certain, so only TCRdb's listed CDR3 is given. CDR3 in amino acids: CASRGLSPFAGGNF. The V call is TRBV6-1, the J call TRBJ2-7; the D segment call TRBD2 is taken from the table without a DNA check. From germline, CDR1 is MNHNS and CDR2 SASEGT. A total of 14 residues make up the CDR3, ends included.

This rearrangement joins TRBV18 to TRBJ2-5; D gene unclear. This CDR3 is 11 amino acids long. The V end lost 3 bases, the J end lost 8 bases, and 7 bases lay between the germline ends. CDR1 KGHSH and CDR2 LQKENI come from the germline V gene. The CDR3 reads CASSPMATQYF. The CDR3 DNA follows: TGTGCCAGCTCACCGATGGCCACCCAGTACTTC. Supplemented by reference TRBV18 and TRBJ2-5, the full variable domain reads NAGVMQNPRHLVRRRGQEARLRCSPMKGHSHVYWYRQLPEEGLKFMVYLQKENIIDESGMPKERFSAEFPKEGPSILRIQQVVRGDSAAYFCASSPMATQYFGPGTRLLVL.

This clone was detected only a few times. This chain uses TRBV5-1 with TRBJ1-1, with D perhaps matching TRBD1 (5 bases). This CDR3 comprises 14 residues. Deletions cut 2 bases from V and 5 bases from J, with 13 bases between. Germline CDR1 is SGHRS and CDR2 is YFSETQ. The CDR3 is CASSFQPGVTEAFF. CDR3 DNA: TGCGCCAGCAGCTTTCAACCGGGGGTGACTGAAGCTTTCTTT.

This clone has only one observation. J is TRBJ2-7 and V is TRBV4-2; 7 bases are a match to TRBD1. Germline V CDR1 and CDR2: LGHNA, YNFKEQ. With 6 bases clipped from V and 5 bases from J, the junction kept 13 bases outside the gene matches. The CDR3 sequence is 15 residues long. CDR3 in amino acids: CASRPTGASAHEQYF. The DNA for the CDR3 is TGTGCCAGCAGGCCAACAGGGGCGTCGGCCCACGAGCAGTACTTC.

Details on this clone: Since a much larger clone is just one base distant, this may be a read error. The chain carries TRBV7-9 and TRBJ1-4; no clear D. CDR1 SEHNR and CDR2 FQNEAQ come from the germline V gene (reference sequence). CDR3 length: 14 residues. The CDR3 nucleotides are TGTGCCGGCAGCAACACCCAAACTAATGAAAAACTGTTTTTT. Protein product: CAGSNTQTNEKLFF.

CDR3 in amino acids: CASSAGLAGGSRSTDTQYF. The DNA of the CDR3 is TGTGCCAGCAGCGCGGGACTAGCGGGAGGGAGCCGGAGCACAGATACGCAGTATTTT. This chain connects TRBV7-9 to TRBJ2-3, with 16 bases fitting TRBD2. The CDR3 is 19 residues long. Losses at the gene ends were 5 bases for V and 0 bases for J; bases not matched to a gene: 8. CDR1 is SEHNR, CDR2 FQNEAQ, per germline (reference sequence).

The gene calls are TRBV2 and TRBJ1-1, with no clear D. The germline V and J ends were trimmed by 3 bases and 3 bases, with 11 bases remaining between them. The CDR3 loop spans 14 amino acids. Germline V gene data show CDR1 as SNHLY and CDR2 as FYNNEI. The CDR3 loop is CASSDGIRYTEAFF. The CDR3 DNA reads TGTGCCAGCAGTGATGGGATTCGGTACACTGAAGCTTTCTTT.

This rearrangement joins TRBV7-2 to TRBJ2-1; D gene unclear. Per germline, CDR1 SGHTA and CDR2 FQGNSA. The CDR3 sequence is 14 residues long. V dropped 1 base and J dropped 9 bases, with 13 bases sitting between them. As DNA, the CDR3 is TGTGCCAGCAGCTTAGAAAGTAGGTGGGGTGAGCAGTTCTTC. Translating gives CASSLESRWGEQFF.

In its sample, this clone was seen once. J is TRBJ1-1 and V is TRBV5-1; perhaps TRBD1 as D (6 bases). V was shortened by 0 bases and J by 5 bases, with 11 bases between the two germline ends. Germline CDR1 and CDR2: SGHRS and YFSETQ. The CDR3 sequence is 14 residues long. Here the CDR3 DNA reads TGCGCCAGCAGCTTGGGAGTAGGGGGGACTGAAGCTTTCTTT. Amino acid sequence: CASSLGVGGTEAFF.

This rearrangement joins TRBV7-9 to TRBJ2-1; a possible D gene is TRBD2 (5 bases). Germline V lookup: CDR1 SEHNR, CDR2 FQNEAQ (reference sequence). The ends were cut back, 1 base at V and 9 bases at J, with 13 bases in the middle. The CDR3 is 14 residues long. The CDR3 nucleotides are TGTGCCAGCAGCTTAGTACGGGGAGAGGTTGAGCAGTTCTTC. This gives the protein CASSLVRGEVEQFF.

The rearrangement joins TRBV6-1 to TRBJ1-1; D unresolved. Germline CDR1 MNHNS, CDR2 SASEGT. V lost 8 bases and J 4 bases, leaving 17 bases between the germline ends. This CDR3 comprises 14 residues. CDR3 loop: CASVPGSWGTEAFF. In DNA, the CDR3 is TGTGCCAGCGTCCCTGGCTCTTGGGGCACTGAAGCTTTCTTT.

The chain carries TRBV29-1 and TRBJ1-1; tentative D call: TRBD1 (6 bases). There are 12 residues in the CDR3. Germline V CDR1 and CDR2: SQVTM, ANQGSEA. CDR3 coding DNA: TGCATCTGTACCTCAGGGGATACTGAAGCTTTCTTT. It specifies CICTSGDTEAFF.

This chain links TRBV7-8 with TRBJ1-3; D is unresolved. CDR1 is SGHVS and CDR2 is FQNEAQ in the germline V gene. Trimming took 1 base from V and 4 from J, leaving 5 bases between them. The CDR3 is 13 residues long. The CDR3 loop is CASSLGLGNTIYF. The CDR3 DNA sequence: TGTGCCAGCAGCTTAGGGTTGGGAAACACCATATATTTT.

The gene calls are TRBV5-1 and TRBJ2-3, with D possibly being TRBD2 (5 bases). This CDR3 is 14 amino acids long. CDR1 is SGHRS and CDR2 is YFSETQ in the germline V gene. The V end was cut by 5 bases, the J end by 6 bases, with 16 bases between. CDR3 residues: CASRPAQTGDTQYF. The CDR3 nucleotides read TGCGCCAGCAGACCGGCTCAGACGGGGGATACGCAGTATTTT.

The DNA of the CDR3 is TGCGCCAGCAGCTTGGCGGCAAACAATGAGCAGTTCTTC. Its protein product is CASSLAANNEQFF. This sequence joins TRBV5-1 and TRBJ2-1; D is unclear. Germline CDR1 reads SGHRS; CDR2 reads YFSETQ. Trimming pared 0 bases from V and 5 bases from J, leaving 6 bases between. The CDR3 length is 13 residues.

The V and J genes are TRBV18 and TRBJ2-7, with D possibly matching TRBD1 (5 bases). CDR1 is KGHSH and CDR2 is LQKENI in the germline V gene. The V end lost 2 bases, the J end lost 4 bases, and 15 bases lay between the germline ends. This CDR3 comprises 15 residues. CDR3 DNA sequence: TGTGCCAGCTCACCATGGGCGCAGGGTTGGTACGAGCAGTACTTC. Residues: CASSPWAQGWYEQYF.

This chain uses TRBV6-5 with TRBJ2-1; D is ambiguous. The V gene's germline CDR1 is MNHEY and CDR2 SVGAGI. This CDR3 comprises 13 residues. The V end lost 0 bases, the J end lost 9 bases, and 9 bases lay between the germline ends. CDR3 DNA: TGTGCCAGCAGTTACTCGATAGTCGCTGAGCAGTTCTTC. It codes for CASSYSIVAEQFF.

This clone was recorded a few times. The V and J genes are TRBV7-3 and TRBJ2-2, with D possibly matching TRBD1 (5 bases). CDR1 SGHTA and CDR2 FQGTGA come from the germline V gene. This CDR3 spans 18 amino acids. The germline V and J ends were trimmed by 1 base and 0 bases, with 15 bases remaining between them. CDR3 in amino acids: CASSLMGPQGANTGELFF. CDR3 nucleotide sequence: TGTGCCAGCAGCTTAATGGGCCCCCAGGGCGCGAACACCGGGGAGCTGTTTTTT.

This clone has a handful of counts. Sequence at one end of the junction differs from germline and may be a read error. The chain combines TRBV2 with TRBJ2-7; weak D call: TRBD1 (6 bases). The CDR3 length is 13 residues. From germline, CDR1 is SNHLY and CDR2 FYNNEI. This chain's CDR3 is CASSERRDTSLDF. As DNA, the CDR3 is TGTGCCAGCAGTGAACGCCGGGACACGTCGCTCGACTTC.

The CDR3: CASSQFSGARYEKLFF. The CDR3 nucleotides are TGTGCCAGCAGCCAATTTTCGGGGGCGAGGTATGAAAAACTGTTTTTT. The J gene is TRBJ1-4, the V gene TRBV16; possible D gene TRBD1, 6 bases. The length of the CDR3 is 16 residues. The germline gives CDR1 KGHSY, CDR2 FQNENV. The ends were cut back, 1 base at V and 6 bases at J, with 15 bases in the middle.